The 11 T cell receptor beta chains in this list originate from one sample, sequenced in a study of blood T cell repertoires in COVID-19. Assay: immunoSEQ multiplex PCR; the TCRdb copy retains only in-frame clones and omits some. The sample has about 160,000 clones, roughly nine tenths seen once; the top ten hold about an eighth. Sample: peripheral blood. The receptors were sampled from a young man with COVID-19, enrolled during active disease.

The gene calls are TRBV5-1 and TRBJ1-1; a possible D gene is TRBD1 (6 bases). Looked up from germline, CDR1 is SGHRS and CDR2 is YFSETQ. The CDR3 runs to 13 residues. V was cut by 0 bases and J by 11 bases, with 14 bases left in between. The CDR3, as DNA: TGCGCCAGCAGCTTGGAGGGGTCAGGGGCGGCTTTCTTT. Residues: CASSLEGSGAAFF.

The chain has TRBV30 and TRBJ1-3, with D unresolved. V was trimmed by 1 base and J by 4 bases, leaving 14 bases between them. In germline, CDR1 is GTSNPN, CDR2 SVGIG (reference sequence). The CDR3 runs 15 residues. Here the CDR3 DNA reads TGTGCCTGGAGTGACAACCCGGGTTTCGGAAACACCATATATTTT. It specifies CAWSDNPGFGNTIYF.

V and J are TRBV27 and TRBJ2-3; 12 nucleotides line up with TRBD2. CDR1 is MNHEY and CDR2 is SMNVEV in the germline V gene (reference sequence). The CDR3 covers 21 residues. V shed 4 bases and J 1 base; nucleotides not matched to a gene: 18. The CDR3 DNA reads as TGTGCCAGCAGTTACCAGCCCCCGACTAGCGGGAGAGTAATTCGCACAGATACGCAGTATTTT. Its protein product is CASSYQPPTSGRVIRTDTQYF.

This chain uses TRBV5-4 with TRBJ1-2; 9 nucleotides line up with TRBD1. The germline gives CDR1 SGHNT, CDR2 YYREEE (reference sequence). After removal of 5 bases from V and 2 bases from J, the junction contained 4 bases not matched to a gene. The CDR3 spans 14 residues. CDR3 coding DNA: TGTGCCAGCAGTCAGGGGACAGGGAACTATGGCTACACCTTC. Its translation: CASSQGTGNYGYTF.

CDR3 DNA: TGTGCCAGCAGTTACTTCAGAGGCAATGAGCAGTTCTTC. Translation: CASSYFRGNEQFF. The chain has TRBV6-5 and TRBJ2-1; D ambiguous. The ends were cut back, 1 base at V and 6 bases at J, with 7 bases in the middle. There are 13 residues in the CDR3. Germline-derived CDR1 and CDR2 are MNHEY and SVGAGI.

This sequence joins TRBV15 and TRBJ2-2, with D maybe TRBD1 (5 bases). The germline gives CDR1 LNHNV, CDR2 YYDKDF (reference sequence). V lost 0 bases to trimming and J lost 5 bases, with 10 bases between them. CDR3 length equals 15 residues. For the CDR3, the DNA is TGTGCCACCAGCAGAGACAGGGCATGGACCGGGGAGCTGTTTTTT. It is translated as CATSRDRAWTGELFF.

For the CDR3, the DNA is TGTGCCAGCAGTTACCGGGACAGGGGCACAGATACGCAGTATTTT. It yields the protein CASSYRDRGTDTQYF. The genes are TRBV6-5 and TRBJ2-3; 9 bases map to TRBD1. V lost 2 bases to trimming and J lost 1 base; unmatched junction nucleotides: 1. Germline CDR1 and CDR2: MNHEY and SVGAGI. The CDR3 is made up of 15 amino acids.

This chain connects TRBV5-4 to TRBJ1-1; D uncertain. The V and J ends lost 0 bases and 5 bases respectively, with 11 bases between them. Germline V lookup: CDR1 SGHNT, CDR2 YYREEE (reference sequence). The CDR3 length is 14 residues. The CDR3 here is CASSLAGRWTEAFF. The CDR3 coding sequence is TGTGCCAGCAGCTTGGCGGGAAGATGGACTGAAGCTTTCTTT.

V is TRBV30 and J is TRBJ1-1; D is unresolved. Trimming removed 5 bases at V and 4 bases at J, with 14 bases between. Germline CDR1 and CDR2: GTSNPN and SVGIG (reference sequence). This CDR3 is 13 amino acids long. The DNA of the CDR3 is TGTGCCTGGCGCCCTCGGGGAAGCACTGAAGCTTTCTTT. Translating it yields CAWRPRGSTEAFF.

V is TRBV13 and J is TRBJ1-1; D call uncertain. Deletions cut 0 bases from V and 2 bases from J, with 13 bases between. The CDR3 covers 16 residues. CDR1 and CDR2 (germline): PRHDT, FYEKMQ (reference sequence). For the CDR3, the DNA is TGTGCCAGCAGCTTAGGCCTTGGGCAGGTAAACACTGAAGCTTTCTTT. This sequence encodes CASSLGLGQVNTEAFF.

As for this clone: The same CDR3 arises from other DNA sequences in this sample as well. This rearrangement joins TRBV29-1 to TRBJ2-3; 11 bases are shared with TRBD2. This CDR3 is built from 15 residues. The V gene end was trimmed by 6 bases and the J gene end by 3 bases; junction bases not matched to a gene: 8. Germline CDR1 reads SQVTM; CDR2 reads ANQGSEA. DNA for the CDR3: TGCAGCGTAGCAACTAGCGGGAGAGGGACAGATACGCAGTATTTT. Encoded protein: CSVATSGRGTDTQYF.